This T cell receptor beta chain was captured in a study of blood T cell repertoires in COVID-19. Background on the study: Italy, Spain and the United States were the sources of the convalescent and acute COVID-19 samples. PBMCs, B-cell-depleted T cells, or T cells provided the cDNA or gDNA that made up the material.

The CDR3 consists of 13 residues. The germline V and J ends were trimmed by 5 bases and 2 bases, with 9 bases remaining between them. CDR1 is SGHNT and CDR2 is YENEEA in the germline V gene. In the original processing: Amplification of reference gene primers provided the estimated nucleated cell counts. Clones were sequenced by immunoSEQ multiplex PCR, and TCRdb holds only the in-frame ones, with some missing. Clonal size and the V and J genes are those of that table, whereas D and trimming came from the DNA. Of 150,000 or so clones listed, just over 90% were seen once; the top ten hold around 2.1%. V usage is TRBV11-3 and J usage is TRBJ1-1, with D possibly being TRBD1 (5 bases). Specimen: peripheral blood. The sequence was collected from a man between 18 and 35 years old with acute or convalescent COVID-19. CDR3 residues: CASSRRGNTEAFF. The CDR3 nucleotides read TGTGCCAGCAGCCGAAGGGGAAACACTGAAGCTTTCTTT.